This T cell receptor (beta chain) was retrieved from a study of post-analysis software for immune sequencing data. Study-wide background: There were relapsing-remitting, secondary progressive and progressive-relapsing multiple sclerosis among the disease courses included. Study-level findings and limits: Comparison of patients with controls showed roughly five TRBV segments more frequent in patients, TRBV5-6, TRBV5-1 and TRBV20-1 among them.

Trimming left V 6 bases short and J 2 bases short, with 11 bases between. The CDR3 has 13 residues. CDR1 and CDR2 (germline): ENHRY, SYGVKD. cDNA libraries for TCR beta contained unique molecular identifiers. TCRdb passed the PCR reads through MiXCR, listing each CDR3 protein once. The table records under 650,000 distinct CDR3 sequences, roughly two fifths of them present only once. This clonotype was seen a few times. Its antigen is still unknown. Sequenced input: blood. The chain links TRBV10-3 to TRBJ2-7; D might be TRBD1 (6 bases). This TCR derives from a girl aged 10 to 17 with multiple sclerosis. This CDR3 reads CAIRGPGAYEQYF. CDR3 coding DNA: TGTGCCATCAGGGGGCCAGGGGCCTACGAGCAGTACTTC.